The next 20 T cell receptor beta chains were all read from a single sample in a study of T cell changes during pregnancy in multiple sclerosis. Only in-frame clones appear in the TCRdb table, and some are missing; sequencing was by immunoSEQ multiplex PCR. Of 30,000 or so clones in the sample, about 85% were seen once. Material: CD8+ T cells from peripheral blood mononuclear cells, obtained after pregnancy. Source of these receptors: a female donor with multiple sclerosis, enrolled in a pregnancy study.

This clone came up a few times. The CDR3 is CATHSGGWNREQYF. The CDR3 nucleotides are TGTGCCACACATAGCGGGGGGTGGAACCGCGAGCAGTACTTC. This chain uses TRBV27 with TRBJ2-7, with 10 bases that match TRBD2. V shed 10 bases, J shed 6 bases, and the junction held 12 bases outside the gene matches. Germline V gene sequence: CDR1 MNHEY, CDR2 SMNVEV (reference sequence). The CDR3 consists of 14 residues.

The J gene is TRBJ1-1, the V gene TRBV6-5, with D unclear. This CDR3 has 14 amino acids. V lost 6 bases to trimming and J lost 10 bases, with 21 bases between them. Germline V CDR1 and CDR2: MNHEY, SVGAGI. The CDR3 reads CASSPRGLTSGAFF. The DNA of the CDR3 is TGTGCCAGCAGCCCACGAGGACTCACCAGTGGAGCTTTCTTT.

The chain is built from TRBV6-5 and TRBJ1-3; TRBD1 agrees at 7 bases. The CDR3 runs 15 residues. Germline trimming cut 4 bases from V and 2 bases from J; bases unmatched to any gene: 5. Germline loops: CDR1 MNHEY, CDR2 SVGAGI. CDR3 DNA sequence: TGTGCCAGCAGTTTTCTGACAGGGCCTGGAAACACCATATATTTT. Encoded protein: CASSFLTGPGNTIYF.

The chain joins TRBV5-4 to TRBJ2-7; TRBD2 aligns across 9 bases. The germline CDR1 and CDR2 sequences are SGHNT and YYREEE (reference sequence). The ends lost 4 bases at V and 4 bases at J; junction bases unmatched: 15. The length of the CDR3 is 17 residues. CDR3 in DNA: TGTGCCAGCAGCAGCCCCGATGGGCGGGGGGGCCGGTACGAGCAGTACTTC. Translated, it gives CASSSPDGRGGRYEQYF.

The V call is TRBV11-2, the J call TRBJ1-3; TRBD1 agrees at 8 bases. The CDR3 contains 16 residues. J lost 4 bases, V lost 5 bases, and 10 bases had no gene match. CDR1 is SGHAT and CDR2 is FQNNGV in the germline V gene. CDR3 sequence (DNA): TGTGCCAGCAGCCGCATGCAGACAGGGGCAGGAAACACCATATATTTT. The encoded protein is CASSRMQTGAGNTIYF.

This chain uses TRBV21-1 with TRBJ1-2. TRBV21-1 is given as a pseudogene. CDR3 length: 18 amino acids. The DNA for the CDR3 is TGTGCCAGCAGCAAAGGAGGGAAAGGGTCACCAAACACTTATGGCTACACCTTC. Amino acids: CASSKGGKGSPNTYGYTF.

The chain has TRBV27 and TRBJ2-1, with TRBD2 matching 15 bases. The CDR3 covers 14 residues. Germline V gene lookup returns CDR1 MNHEY and CDR2 SMNVEV (reference sequence). Trimming removed 3 bases from V and 16 bases from J; junction bases left unmatched: 7. The CDR3 region is CASSFGLAGGPVFF. In DNA form, the CDR3 reads TGTGCCAGCAGTTTTGGACTAGCGGGGGGGCCAGTCTTCTTC.

J is TRBJ2-1 and V is TRBV10-3; the match to TRBD1 covers 10 bases. V shed 2 bases and J 4 bases; nucleotides not matched to a gene: 14. This CDR3 contains 19 residues. From germline, CDR1 is ENHRY and CDR2 SYGVKD. The chain's CDR3 is CAISEPSNAGQGRYNEQFF. Written as DNA, the CDR3 is TGTGCCATCAGTGAGCCCTCCAATGCGGGACAGGGGCGATACAATGAGCAGTTCTTC.

V and J are TRBV13 and TRBJ2-3; 11 bases are shared with TRBD2. Germline V lookup: CDR1 PRHDT, CDR2 FYEKMQ (reference sequence). There are 17 residues in the CDR3. Unmatched junction bases numbered 5, after V lost 1 base and J lost 2 bases. CDR3 sequence (DNA): TGTGCCAGCAGCTTAGTGGCTAGCGGGGGGTTCACAGATACGCAGTATTTT. This encodes CASSLVASGGFTDTQYF.

V usage is TRBV27 and J usage is TRBJ1-1; 7 bases are shared with TRBD1. The CDR3 is 14 residues long. V dropped 5 bases and J dropped 4; count of bases not matched to a gene: 7. In germline, CDR1 is MNHEY, CDR2 SMNVEV (reference sequence). The chain's CDR3 is CASSGTSGGTEAFF. In DNA, the CDR3 is TGTGCCAGCAGTGGGACCTCAGGGGGCACTGAAGCTTTCTTT.

This chain links TRBV2 with TRBJ2-2; 8 bases are shared with TRBD1. The CDR3 extends over 16 amino acids. V trimming: 6 bases; J trimming: 3 bases; junction bases outside the gene matches: 9. In germline, CDR1 is SNHLY, CDR2 FYNNEI. CDR3 nucleotide sequence: TGTGCCAGCAGCGCAGACAGGGGACGGGACACCGGGGAGCTGTTTTTT. It translates to CASSADRGRDTGELFF.

The chain employs TRBV5-1 and TRBJ2-2, with 14 bases matching TRBD2. CDR1 is SGHRS and CDR2 is YFSETQ in the germline V gene. CDR3 length equals 18 residues. With 5 bases clipped from V and 6 bases from J, the junction kept 12 bases outside the gene matches. The CDR3 sequence: CASSSTGTSGGRAGELFF. The CDR3, as DNA: TGCGCCAGCAGTTCTACCGGGACTAGCGGGGGAAGAGCCGGGGAGCTGTTTTTT. The variable domain in full, completed from reference TRBV5-1 and TRBJ2-2, reads KAGVTQTPRYLIKTRGQQVTLSCSPISGHRSVSWYQQTPGQGLQFLFEYFSETQRNKGNFPGRFSGRQFSNSRSEMNVSTLELGDSALYLCASSSTGTSGGRAGELFFGEGSRLTVL.

The J gene is TRBJ1-5, the V gene TRBV19, with a tentative D call TRBD1 (6 bases). This CDR3 spans 14 amino acids. V dropped 6 bases and J dropped 11 bases, with 20 bases sitting between them. CDR1 and CDR2 from the germline V gene are LNHDA and SQIVND (reference sequence). DNA of the CDR3: TGTGCCAGTAGGGACAGCAACCGGGATGTGTCCCAGCATTTT. Protein product: CASRDSNRDVSQHF.

The gene calls are TRBV6-1 and TRBJ1-4, with 9 bases fitting TRBD1. Germline CDR1 and CDR2: MNHNS and SASEGT. Trimming at V came to 6 bases and at J to 8 bases, leaving 7 bases not matched to a gene. The CDR3 consists of 14 residues. The CDR3 spells CASRDRGLGEKLFF. CDR3 sequence (DNA): TGTGCCAGCAGGGACAGGGGCTTAGGGGAAAAACTGTTTTTT.

The V gene is TRBV6-5, the J gene TRBJ2-7; weak D call: TRBD2 (5 bases). V dropped 2 bases and J dropped 5 bases, with 13 bases sitting between them. Germline V gene lookup returns CDR1 MNHEY and CDR2 SVGAGI. This CDR3 is built from 14 residues. CDR3 region: CASSYGERPHEQYF. The CDR3 DNA reads TGTGCCAGCAGTTACGGGGAGCGTCCTCACGAGCAGTACTTC.

This chain connects TRBV5-5 to TRBJ2-7, with TRBD1 matching over 8 bases. The germline V gene has CDR1 SGHKS and CDR2 YYEKEE (reference sequence). The V and J ends lost 5 bases and 2 bases, in that order; junction bases with no gene match: 6. The length of the CDR3 is 14 residues. CDR3 DNA: TGTGCCAGCAGGAGCCCGGACAGGGCCTACGAGCAGTACTTC. It specifies CASRSPDRAYEQYF.

CDR3 nucleotides: TGTGCCAGCAGCGTAGAGGGAGTGGCGGATGAGCAGTTCTTC. Protein sequence: CASSVEGVADEQFF. The chain uses TRBV9 and TRBJ2-1; tentative D call: TRBD2 (5 bases). Germline CDR1 SGDLS, CDR2 YYNGEE. V was clipped by 0 bases and J by 8 bases, with 12 bases between them. The CDR3 loop spans 14 amino acids. Full variable domain (rest looked up from reference TRBV9 and TRBJ2-1): DSGVTQTPKHLITATGQRVTLRCSPRSGDLSVYWYQQSLDQGLQFLIQYYNGEERAKGNILERFSAQQFPDLHSELNLSSLELGDSALYFCASSVEGVADEQFFGPGTRLTVL.

The chain couples TRBV5-1 to TRBJ2-5, with D perhaps TRBD2 (6 bases). Germline V lookup: CDR1 SGHRS, CDR2 YFSETQ. CDR3 length equals 16 residues. Trimming pared 0 bases from V and 5 bases from J, leaving 17 bases between. CDR3 coding DNA: TGCGCCAGCAGCTTGGCCGGTGTGGTTGGGGGGGAGACCCAGTACTTC. Encoded protein: CASSLAGVVGGETQYF.

CDR3 residues: CASSQDRGVGTPGYGYTF. CDR3 DNA sequence: TGCGCCAGCAGCCAAGATCGCGGCGTGGGGACTCCCGGCTATGGCTACACCTTC. This chain uses TRBV4-3 with TRBJ1-2; a possible D gene is TRBD1 (5 bases). CDR1 is LGHNA, CDR2 YSLEER, per germline. The CDR3 spans 18 residues. The V end lost 0 bases, the J end lost 4 bases, and 21 bases lay between the germline ends.

The chain carries TRBV19 and TRBJ1-5; D might be TRBD1 (5 bases). Germline loops: CDR1 LNHDA, CDR2 SQIVND (reference sequence). V lost 2 bases to trimming and J lost 0 bases, with 8 bases between them. The CDR3 sequence is 15 residues long. CDR3 in DNA: TGTGCCAGTAGTATACAGGGTTATAGCAATCAGCCCCAGCATTTT. Amino acids: CASSIQGYSNQPQHF.